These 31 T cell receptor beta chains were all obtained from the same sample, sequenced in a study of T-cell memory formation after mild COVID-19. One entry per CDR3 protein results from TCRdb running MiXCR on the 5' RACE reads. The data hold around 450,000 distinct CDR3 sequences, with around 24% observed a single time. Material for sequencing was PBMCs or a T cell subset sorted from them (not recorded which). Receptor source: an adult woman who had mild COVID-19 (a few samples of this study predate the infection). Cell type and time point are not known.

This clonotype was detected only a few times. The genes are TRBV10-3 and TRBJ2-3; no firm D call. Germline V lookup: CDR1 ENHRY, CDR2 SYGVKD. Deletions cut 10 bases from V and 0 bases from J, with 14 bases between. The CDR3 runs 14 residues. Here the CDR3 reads CATRAGASTDTQYF. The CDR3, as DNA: TGTGCCACTCGAGCCGGAGCCAGCACAGATACGCAGTATTTT.

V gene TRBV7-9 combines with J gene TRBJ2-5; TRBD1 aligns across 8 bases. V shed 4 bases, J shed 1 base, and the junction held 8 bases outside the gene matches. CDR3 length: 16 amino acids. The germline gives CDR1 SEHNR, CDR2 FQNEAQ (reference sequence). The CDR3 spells CASSSKIGQGQETQYF. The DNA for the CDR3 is TGTGCCAGCAGCTCTAAAATCGGACAGGGCCAAGAGACCCAGTACTTC.

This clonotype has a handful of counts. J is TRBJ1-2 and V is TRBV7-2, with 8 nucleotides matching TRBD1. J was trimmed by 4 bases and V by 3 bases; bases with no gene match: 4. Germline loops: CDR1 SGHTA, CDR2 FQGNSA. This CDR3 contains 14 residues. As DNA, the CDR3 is TGTGCCAGCAGCTTTCACAGGGGGGCCTATGGCTACACCTTC. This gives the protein CASSFHRGAYGYTF.

CDR3 protein: CATSDPGQKYGYTF. DNA of the CDR3: TGTGCCACCAGTGATCCCGGACAGAAGTATGGCTACACCTTC. The chain uses TRBV24-1 and TRBJ1-2; D might be TRBD1 (6 bases). The CDR3 spans 14 residues. Germline V lookup: CDR1 KGHDR, CDR2 SFDVKD. V was cut by 3 bases and J by 5 bases, with 12 bases left in between.

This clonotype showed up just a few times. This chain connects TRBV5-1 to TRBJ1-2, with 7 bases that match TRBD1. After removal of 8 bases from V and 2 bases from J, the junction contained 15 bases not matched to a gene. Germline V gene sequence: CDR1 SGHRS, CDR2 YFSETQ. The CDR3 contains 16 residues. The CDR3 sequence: CARERDSTTMNYGYTF. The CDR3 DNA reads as TGCGCCAGGGAAAGGGACAGCACCACTATGAACTATGGCTACACCTTC.

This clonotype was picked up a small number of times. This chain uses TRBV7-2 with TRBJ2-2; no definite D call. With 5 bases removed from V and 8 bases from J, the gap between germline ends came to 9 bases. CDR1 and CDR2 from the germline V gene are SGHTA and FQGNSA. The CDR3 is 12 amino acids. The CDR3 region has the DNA TGTGCCAGCAGCCGACCATCGGGGGAGCTGTTTTTT. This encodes CASSRPSGELFF.

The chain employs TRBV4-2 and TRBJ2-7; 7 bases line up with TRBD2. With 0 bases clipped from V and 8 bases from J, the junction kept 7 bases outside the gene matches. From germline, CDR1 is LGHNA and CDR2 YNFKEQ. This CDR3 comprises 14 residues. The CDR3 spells CASSQDPGGKKQYF. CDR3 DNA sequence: TGTGCCAGCAGCCAAGACCCCGGGGGGAAGAAGCAGTACTTC.

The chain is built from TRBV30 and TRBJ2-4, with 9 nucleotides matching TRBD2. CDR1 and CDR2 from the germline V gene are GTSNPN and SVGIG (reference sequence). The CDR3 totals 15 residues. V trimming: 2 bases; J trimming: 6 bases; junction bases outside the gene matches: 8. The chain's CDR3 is CAWSTGLAGGNIQYF. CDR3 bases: TGTGCCTGGAGTACGGGACTAGCTGGTGGAAACATTCAGTACTTC.

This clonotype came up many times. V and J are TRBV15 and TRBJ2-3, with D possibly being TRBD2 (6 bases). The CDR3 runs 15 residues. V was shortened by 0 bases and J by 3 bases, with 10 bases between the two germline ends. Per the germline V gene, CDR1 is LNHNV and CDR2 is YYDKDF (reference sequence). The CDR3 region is CATSRDGGSTDTQYF. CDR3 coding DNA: TGTGCCACCAGCAGAGATGGGGGGTCGACAGATACGCAGTATTTT. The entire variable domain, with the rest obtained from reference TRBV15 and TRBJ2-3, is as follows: DAMVIQNPRYQVTQFGKPVTLSCSQTLNHNVMYWYQQKSSQAPKLLFHYYDKDFNNEADTPDNFQSRRPNTSFCFLDIRSPGLGDTAMYLCATSRDGGSTDTQYFGPGTRLTVL.

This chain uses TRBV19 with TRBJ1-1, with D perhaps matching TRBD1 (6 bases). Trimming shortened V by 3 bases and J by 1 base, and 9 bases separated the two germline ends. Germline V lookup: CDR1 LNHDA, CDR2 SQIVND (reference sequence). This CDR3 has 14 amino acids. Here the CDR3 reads CASSMWGQNTEAFF. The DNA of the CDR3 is TGTGCCAGTAGTATGTGGGGACAGAACACTGAAGCTTTCTTT.

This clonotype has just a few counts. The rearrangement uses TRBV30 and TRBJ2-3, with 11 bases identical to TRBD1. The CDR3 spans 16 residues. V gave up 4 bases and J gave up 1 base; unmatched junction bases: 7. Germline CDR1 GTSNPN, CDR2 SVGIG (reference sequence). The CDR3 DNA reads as TGTGCCTGGACCCCCCCGGGACAGGGGGGCACAGATACGCAGTATTTT. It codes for CAWTPPGQGGTDTQYF.

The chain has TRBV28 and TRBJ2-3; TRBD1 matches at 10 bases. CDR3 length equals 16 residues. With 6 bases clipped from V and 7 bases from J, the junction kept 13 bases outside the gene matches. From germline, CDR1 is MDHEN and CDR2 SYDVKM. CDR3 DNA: TGTGCCAGCAGGGCCCCCGGGACAGGGGTCGGGCATACGCAGTATTTT. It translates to CASRAPGTGVGHTQYF.

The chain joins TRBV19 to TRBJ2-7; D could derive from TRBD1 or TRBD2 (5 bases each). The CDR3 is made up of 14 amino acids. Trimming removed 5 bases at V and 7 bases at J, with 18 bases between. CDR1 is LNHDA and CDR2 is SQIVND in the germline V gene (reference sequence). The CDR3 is CASSSIPGAREQYF. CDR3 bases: TGTGCCAGTAGTTCCATACCCGGGGCGCGGGAGCAGTACTTC.

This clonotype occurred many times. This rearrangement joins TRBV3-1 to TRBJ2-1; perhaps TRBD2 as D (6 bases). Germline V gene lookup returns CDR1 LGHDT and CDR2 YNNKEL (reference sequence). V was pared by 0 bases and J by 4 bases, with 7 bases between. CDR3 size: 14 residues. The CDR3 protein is CASSQEGLYNEQFF. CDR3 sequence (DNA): TGTGCCAGCAGCCAAGAAGGACTATACAATGAGCAGTTCTTC.

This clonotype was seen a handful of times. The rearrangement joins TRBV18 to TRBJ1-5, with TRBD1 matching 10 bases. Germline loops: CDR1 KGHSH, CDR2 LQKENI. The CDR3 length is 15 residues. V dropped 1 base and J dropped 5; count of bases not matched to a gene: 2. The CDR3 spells CASSPRGTGDQPQHF. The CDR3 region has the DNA TGTGCCAGCTCACCACGGGGGACAGGGGATCAGCCCCAGCATTTT.

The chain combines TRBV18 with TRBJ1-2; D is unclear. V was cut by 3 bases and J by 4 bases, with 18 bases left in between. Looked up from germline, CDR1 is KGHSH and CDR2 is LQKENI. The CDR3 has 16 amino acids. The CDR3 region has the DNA TGTGCCAGCTCACCTGAGGACGTCTGGGGAGGCTATGGCTACACCTTC. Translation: CASSPEDVWGGYGYTF.

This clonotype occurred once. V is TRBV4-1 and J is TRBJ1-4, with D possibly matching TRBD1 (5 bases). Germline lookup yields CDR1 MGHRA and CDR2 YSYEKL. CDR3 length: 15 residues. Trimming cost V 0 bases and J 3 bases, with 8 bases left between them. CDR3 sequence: CASSQDGAANEKLFF. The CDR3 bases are TGCGCCAGCAGCCAAGATGGGGCCGCTAATGAAAAACTGTTTTTT.

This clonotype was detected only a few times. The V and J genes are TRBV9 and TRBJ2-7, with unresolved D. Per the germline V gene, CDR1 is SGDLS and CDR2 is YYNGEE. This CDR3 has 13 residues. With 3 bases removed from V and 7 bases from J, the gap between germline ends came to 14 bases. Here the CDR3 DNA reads TGTGCCAGCAGCGGGAGTCCCAACGGGGAGCAGTACTTC. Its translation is CASSGSPNGEQYF.

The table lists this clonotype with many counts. CDR3 loop: CASSLSGQVVQPQHF. The CDR3 DNA reads as TGTGCCAGCAGCCTCTCTGGACAGGTAGTACAGCCCCAGCATTTT. The chain is built from TRBV5-6 and TRBJ1-5, with 7 positions matching TRBD1. V was clipped by 4 bases and J by 7 bases; unmatched bases: 11. The CDR3 covers 15 residues. Per the germline V gene, CDR1 is SGHDT and CDR2 is YYEEEE.

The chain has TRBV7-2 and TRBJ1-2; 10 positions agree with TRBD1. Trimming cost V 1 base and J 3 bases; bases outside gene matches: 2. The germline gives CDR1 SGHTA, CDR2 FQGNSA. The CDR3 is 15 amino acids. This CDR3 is CASSLGDRGDYGYTF. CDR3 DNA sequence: TGTGCCAGCAGCTTAGGGGACAGGGGTGACTATGGCTACACCTTC.

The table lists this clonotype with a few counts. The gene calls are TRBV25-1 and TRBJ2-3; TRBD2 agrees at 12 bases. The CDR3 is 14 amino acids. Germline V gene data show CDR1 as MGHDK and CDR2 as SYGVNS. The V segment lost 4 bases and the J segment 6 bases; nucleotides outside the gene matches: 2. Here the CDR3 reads CASSAGTSGDTQYF. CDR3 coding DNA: TGTGCCAGCAGTGCCGGGACTAGCGGGGATACGCAGTATTTT.

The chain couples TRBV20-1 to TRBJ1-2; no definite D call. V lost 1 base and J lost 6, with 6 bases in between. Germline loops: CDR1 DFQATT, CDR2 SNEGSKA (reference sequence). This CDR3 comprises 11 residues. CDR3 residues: CSARVLNGYTF. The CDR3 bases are TGCAGTGCTAGAGTGCTGAATGGCTACACCTTC.

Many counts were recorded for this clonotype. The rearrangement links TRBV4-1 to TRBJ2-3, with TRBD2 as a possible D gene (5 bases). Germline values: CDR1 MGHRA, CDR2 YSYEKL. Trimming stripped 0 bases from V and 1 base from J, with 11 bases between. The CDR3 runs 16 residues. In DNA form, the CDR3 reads TGCGCCAGCAGCCAAGAAGAACGGGGTGGCACAGATACGCAGTATTTT. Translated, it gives CASSQEERGGTDTQYF.

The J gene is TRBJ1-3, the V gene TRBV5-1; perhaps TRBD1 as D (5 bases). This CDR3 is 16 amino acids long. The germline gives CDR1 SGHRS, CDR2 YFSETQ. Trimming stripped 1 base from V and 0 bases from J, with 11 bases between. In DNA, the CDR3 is TGCGCCAGCAGCTTGATAGGGGCCAACTCTGGAAACACCATATATTTT. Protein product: CASSLIGANSGNTIYF. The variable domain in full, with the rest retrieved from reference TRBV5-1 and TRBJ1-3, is KAGVTQTPRYLIKTRGQQVTLSCSPISGHRSVSWYQQTPGQGLQFLFEYFSETQRNKGNFPGRFSGRQFSNSRSEMNVSTLELGDSALYLCASSLIGANSGNTIYFGEGSWLTVV.

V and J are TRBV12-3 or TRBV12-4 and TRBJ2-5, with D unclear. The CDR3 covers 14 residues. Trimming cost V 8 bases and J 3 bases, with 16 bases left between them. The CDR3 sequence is CASRNSGRKETQYF. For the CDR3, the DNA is TGTGCCAGCCGAAACTCCGGTCGTAAAGAGACCCAGTACTTC.

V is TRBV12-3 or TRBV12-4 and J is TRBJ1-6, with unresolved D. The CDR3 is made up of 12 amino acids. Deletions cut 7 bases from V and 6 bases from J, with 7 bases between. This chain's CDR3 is CASKEGNSPLHF. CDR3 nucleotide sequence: TGTGCCAGCAAGGAGGGTAATTCACCCCTCCACTTT.

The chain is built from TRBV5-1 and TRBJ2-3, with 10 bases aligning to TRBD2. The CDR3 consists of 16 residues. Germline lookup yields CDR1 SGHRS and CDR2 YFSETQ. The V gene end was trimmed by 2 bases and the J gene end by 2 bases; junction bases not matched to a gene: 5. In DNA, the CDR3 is TGCGCCAGCAGCTTAGGACTAGCGGACTACACAGATACGCAGTATTTT. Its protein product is CASSLGLADYTDTQYF.

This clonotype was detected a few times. The CDR3 DNA sequence: TGCGCCAGCAGCTTATCGACGAGCTCAGATACGCAGTATTTT. It translates to CASSLSTSSDTQYF. The rearrangement uses TRBV5-1 and TRBJ2-3; D remains unclear. The V gene's germline CDR1 is SGHRS and CDR2 YFSETQ. The V and J ends lost 2 bases and 4 bases respectively, with 11 bases between them. The CDR3 sequence is 14 residues long.

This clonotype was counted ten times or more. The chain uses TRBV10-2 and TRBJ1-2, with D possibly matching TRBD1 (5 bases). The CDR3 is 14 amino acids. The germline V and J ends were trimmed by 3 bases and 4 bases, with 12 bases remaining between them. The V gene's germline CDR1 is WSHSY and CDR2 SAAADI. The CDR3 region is CASSEKGIGYGYTF. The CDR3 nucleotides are TGCGCCAGCAGTGAAAAGGGGATCGGCTATGGCTACACCTTC.

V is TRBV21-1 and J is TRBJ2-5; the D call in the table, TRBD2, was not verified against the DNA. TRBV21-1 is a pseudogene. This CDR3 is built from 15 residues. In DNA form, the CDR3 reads TGTGCCCGGCCTGGCGGGAGAGGGCCCAGGGAGACCCAGTACTTC. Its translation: CARPGGRGPRETQYF.

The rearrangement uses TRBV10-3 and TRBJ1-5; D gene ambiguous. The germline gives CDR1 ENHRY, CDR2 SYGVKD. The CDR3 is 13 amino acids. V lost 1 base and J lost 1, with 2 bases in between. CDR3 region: CAISEYSNQPQHF. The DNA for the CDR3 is TGTGCCATCAGTGAGTACAGCAATCAGCCCCAGCATTTT.